This T cell receptor beta chain was identified in a study of technical replicates of blood from several donors. Only in-frame clones appear in the TCRdb table, and some are missing; sequencing was by immunoSEQ multiplex PCR. The table has around 98,000 clones, almost 96% seen once. The CDR3 covers 21 residues. Trimming removed 5 bases from V and 0 bases from J; junction bases left unmatched: 18. CDR1 and CDR2 (germline): MDHEN, SYDVKM. The sequenced sample was T cells isolated from PBMCs. The sequence derives from a human donor in good health. The chain combines TRBV28 with TRBJ2-6; 8 bases align to TRBD1. The CDR3 spells CASSPPHGGQGAASGANVLTF. The CDR3 coding sequence is TGTGCCAGCAGTCCCCCCCACGGTGGGCAGGGGGCCGCCTCTGGGGCCAACGTCCTGACTTTC.